This entry lists 30 T cell receptor beta chains sequenced from one sample in a study of T cell responses to AZD1222 COVID-19 vaccine. Libraries were prepared by immunoSEQ multiplex PCR; TCRdb keeps only in-frame clonotypes and omits some of them. This table has 250,000 to 300,000 clones, about 94% appearing once. Here the sequenced sample was peripheral blood, taken 28 days after the second AZD1222 dose. The origin of the receptors is an adult who received the AZD1222 COVID-19 vaccine.

This clone was counted a single time. The chain carries TRBV14 and TRBJ1-2; perhaps TRBD1 as D (5 bases). Germline lookup yields CDR1 SGHDN and CDR2 FVKESK. Trimming shortened V by 3 bases and J by 0 bases, and 8 bases separated the two germline ends. This CDR3 contains 14 residues. The CDR3 coding sequence is TGTGCCAGCAGCCAGAGGGGAGCTAACTATGGCTACACCTTC. It is translated as CASSQRGANYGYTF.

The table lists this clone with a count of one. The rearrangement links TRBV10-3 to TRBJ1-6; 7 bases agree with TRBD1. In germline, CDR1 is ENHRY, CDR2 SYGVKD. Trimming at V came to 11 bases and at J to 3 bases, leaving 7 bases not matched to a gene. This CDR3 region has 14 residues. Here the CDR3 reads CAVGDRLYNSPLHF. The CDR3, as DNA: TGTGCCGTGGGGGACAGACTCTATAATTCACCCCTCCACTTT.

This chain uses TRBV12-3 or TRBV12-4 with TRBJ1-6; D not resolved. Trimming left V 1 base short and J 13 bases short, with 8 bases between. The CDR3 totals 12 residues. The CDR3 region is CASSLGPPPLHF. CDR3 DNA sequence: TGTGCCAGCAGTTTAGGGCCCCCTCCCCTCCACTTT.

The J gene is TRBJ2-7, the V gene TRBV3-1 (or the pseudogene TRBV3-2); 12 bases are a match to TRBD2. CDR1 is LGHDT, CDR2 YNNKEL, per germline (reference sequence). The CDR3 extends over 15 amino acids. The V gene end was trimmed by 3 bases and the J gene end by 3 bases; junction bases not matched to a gene: 3. The CDR3 region has the DNA TGTGCCAGCAGCCATGGGACTAGCGGGCTCTACGAGCAGTACTTC. It yields the protein CASSHGTSGLYEQYF.

This rearrangement joins TRBV27 to TRBJ2-7, with D possibly being TRBD2 (5 bases). CDR1 and CDR2 (germline): MNHEY, SMNVEV (reference sequence). V dropped 5 bases and J dropped 3 bases, with 20 bases sitting between them. This CDR3 has 16 amino acids. The CDR3 here is CASSPPDIRGFYEQYF. The CDR3 region has the DNA TGTGCCAGCAGTCCCCCTGACATTCGGGGATTCTACGAGCAGTACTTC.

The rearrangement links TRBV28 to TRBJ2-7, with 9 bases that match TRBD1. Trimming removed 4 bases from V and 6 bases from J; junction bases left unmatched: 7. Germline CDR1 is MDHEN and CDR2 is SYDVKM. This CDR3 is built from 14 residues. DNA for the CDR3: TGTGCCAGCAGTTCGCTAAGGACAGGGGCCGAGCAGTACTTC. Translating it yields CASSSLRTGAEQYF.

CDR3 in amino acids: CASSPLTSRISYNEQFF. For the CDR3, the DNA is TGTGCCAGCAGCCCATTGACTAGCAGGATCTCCTACAATGAGCAGTTCTTC. The chain has TRBV9 and TRBJ2-1; TRBD2 matches at 7 bases. The CDR3 sequence is 17 residues long. The germline V gene has CDR1 SGDLS and CDR2 YYNGEE. J lost 0 bases, V lost 4 bases, and 10 bases had no gene match.

The CDR3 DNA reads as TGTGCCAGCAGTGGGTGGCAGAGCTCCTACGAGCAGTACTTC. This translates into CASSGWQSSYEQYF. The gene calls are TRBV2 and TRBJ2-7; D is ambiguous. The V end lost 4 bases, the J end lost 0 bases, and 10 bases lay between the germline ends. The V gene's germline CDR1 is SNHLY and CDR2 FYNNEI. This CDR3 spans 14 amino acids. The complete variable domain, with remaining parts taken from reference TRBV2 and TRBJ2-7, reads EPEVTQTPSHQVTQMGQEVILRCVPISNHLYFYWYRQILGQKVEFLVSFYNNEISEKSEIFDDQFSVERPDGSNFTLKIRSTKLEDSAMYFCASSGWQSSYEQYFGPGTRLTVT.

This chain joins TRBV11-2 and TRBJ1-1; no clear D. Trimming shortened V by 6 bases and J by 4 bases, and 12 bases separated the two germline ends. The CDR3 is 13 amino acids. Germline V gene sequence: CDR1 SGHAT, CDR2 FQNNGV. The chain's CDR3 is CASSFDGITEAFF. The CDR3 DNA reads TGTGCCAGCAGTTTCGACGGTATCACTGAAGCTTTCTTT.

This clone turned up a few times. J is TRBJ1-3 and V is TRBV19; possibly TRBD1 for D (5 bases). Germline V gene lookup returns CDR1 LNHDA and CDR2 SQIVND (reference sequence). The ends were cut back, 11 bases at V and 0 bases at J, with 20 bases in the middle. CDR3 length: 16 residues. CDR3 sequence reads: CAGRGAARRSGNTIYF. The CDR3 DNA sequence: TGTGCCGGACGAGGGGCAGCTCGTCGCTCTGGAAACACCATATATTTT.

V and J are TRBV11-2 and TRBJ1-1; a possible D gene is TRBD1 (6 bases). From germline, CDR1 is SGHAT and CDR2 FQNNGV. V was cut by 5 bases and J by 2 bases, with 9 bases left in between. This CDR3 contains 13 residues. CDR3 residues: CASSRQVNTEAFF. In nucleotides, the CDR3 is TGTGCCAGCAGCCGACAGGTTAACACTGAAGCTTTCTTT.

The V gene is TRBV6-5, the J gene TRBJ1-2, with 7 positions matching TRBD1. Germline assignment: CDR1 MNHEY and CDR2 SVGAGI. The CDR3 runs to 14 residues. Germline trimming cut 5 bases from V and 7 bases from J; bases unmatched to any gene: 10. The chain's CDR3 is CASSTATGLSGYTF. DNA of the CDR3: TGTGCCAGCAGTACCGCGACAGGGCTCAGTGGCTACACCTTC.

The gene calls are TRBV27 and TRBJ2-7; 9 positions agree with TRBD1. The CDR3 extends over 17 amino acids. Germline CDR1 MNHEY, CDR2 SMNVEV (reference sequence). V shed 6 bases and J 3 bases; nucleotides not matched to a gene: 15. CDR3 in amino acids: CASRRAGTGNHYYEQYF. The CDR3 DNA reads TGTGCCAGCAGGCGAGCCGGGACAGGGAATCATTACTACGAGCAGTACTTC.

The genes are TRBV7-2 and TRBJ1-4; TRBD1 is a possible D gene (6 bases). This CDR3 has 16 residues. Per germline, CDR1 SGHTA and CDR2 FQGNSA. Trimming cost V 4 bases and J 4 bases, with 16 bases left between them. CDR3 residues: CASSSYSTGHNEKLFF. The CDR3 DNA sequence: TGTGCCAGCAGCTCCTACTCTACAGGGCATAATGAAAAACTGTTTTTT.

V usage is TRBV3-1 (or the pseudogene TRBV3-2) and J usage is TRBJ2-7, with 7 positions matching TRBD1. The CDR3 has 13 residues. Germline V gene lookup returns CDR1 LGHDT and CDR2 YNNKEL (reference sequence). Trimming took 4 bases from V and 3 from J; bases not matched to a gene: 3. The CDR3 sequence is CASSPGTVYEQYF. Here the CDR3 DNA reads TGTGCCAGCAGCCCGGGGACAGTCTACGAGCAGTACTTC.

In its sample, this clone was seen once. The gene calls are TRBV5-1 and TRBJ2-5; 10 positions match TRBD1. This CDR3 comprises 14 residues. Germline V gene data show CDR1 as SGHRS and CDR2 as YFSETQ. The trim removed 4 bases at V and 7 bases at J, leaving 7 bases unmatched. CDR3 region: CASSPGQGGTTQYF. CDR3 bases: TGCGCCAGCAGCCCTGGACAGGGGGGGACGACCCAGTACTTC.

The chain has TRBV7-2 and TRBJ2-7; possible D gene TRBD1, 5 bases. The V and J ends lost 4 bases and 2 bases respectively, with 12 bases between them. The CDR3 is made up of 14 amino acids. The V gene's germline CDR1 is SGHTA and CDR2 FQGNSA. CDR3 loop: CASSSTVRAYEQYF. The CDR3 nucleotides read TGTGCCAGCAGCTCGACAGTTAGGGCCTACGAGCAGTACTTC.

The chain joins TRBV27 to TRBJ1-1; 9 nucleotides match TRBD1. The trim removed 4 bases at V and 0 bases at J, leaving 3 bases unmatched. CDR1 is MNHEY, CDR2 SMNVEV, per germline (reference sequence). The CDR3 is made up of 15 amino acids. Here the CDR3 DNA reads TGTGCCAGCAGTTGGGACAGGGACATGAACACTGAAGCTTTCTTT. This codes for CASSWDRDMNTEAFF.

The chain is built from TRBV15 and TRBJ2-7, with 8 bases aligning to TRBD1. The CDR3 sequence is 16 residues long. The junction had 9 bases not matched to a gene; V was cut back by 3 bases and J by 2 bases. Germline loops: CDR1 LNHNV, CDR2 YYDKDF (reference sequence). The CDR3 sequence: CATSSRPGQVPYEQYF. The CDR3, as DNA: TGTGCCACCAGCAGTCGTCCGGGACAGGTTCCCTACGAGCAGTACTTC.

This rearrangement joins TRBV28 to TRBJ1-6, with no clear D. CDR1 MDHEN and CDR2 SYDVKM come from the germline V gene. Trimming left V 6 bases short and J 7 bases short, with 4 bases between. The length of the CDR3 is 11 residues. CDR3: CASRSNSPLHF. The CDR3 DNA reads as TGTGCCAGCAGGTCCAATTCACCCCTCCACTTT.

This clone was seen a single time. V and J are TRBV7-9 and TRBJ1-2, with TRBD1 identical over 7 bases. CDR3 length: 15 amino acids. Germline lookup yields CDR1 SEHNR and CDR2 FQNEAQ (reference sequence). V gave up 5 bases and J gave up 2 bases; unmatched junction bases: 8. The CDR3 region has the DNA TGTGCCAGCAGCCCCGGAGGGGGCTCGAACTATGGCTACACCTTC. It yields the protein CASSPGGGSNYGYTF.

The rearrangement uses TRBV6-5 and TRBJ1-2; possibly TRBD1 for D (6 bases). CDR1 is MNHEY, CDR2 SVGAGI, per germline. The CDR3 loop spans 12 amino acids. The V gene lost 6 bases and the J gene lost 9 bases, with 14 bases spanning the gap. CDR3 sequence reads: CASRDRRGSYTF. The CDR3 DNA sequence: TGTGCCAGCAGAGACAGGCGAGGAAGCTACACCTTC.

V usage is TRBV7-9 and J usage is TRBJ2-2, with 9 positions matching TRBD2. From germline, CDR1 is SEHNR and CDR2 FQNEAQ (reference sequence). This CDR3 has 16 amino acids. J was trimmed by 0 bases and V by 2 bases; bases with no gene match: 1. The CDR3 protein is CASSLLAGTNTGELFF. DNA of the CDR3: TGTGCCAGCAGCTTACTAGCGGGGACGAACACCGGGGAGCTGTTTTTT.

The rearrangement uses TRBV5-6 and TRBJ2-3; D possibly corresponds to TRBD2 (6 bases). V gave up 7 bases and J gave up 0 bases, with 9 bases separating them. The CDR3 is made up of 13 amino acids. Germline CDR1 SGHDT, CDR2 YYEEEE. The CDR3 protein is CASAGLSTDTQYF. CDR3 coding DNA: TGTGCCAGCGCGGGACTTAGCACAGATACGCAGTATTTT.

The J gene is TRBJ1-1, the V gene TRBV6-5; D remains ambiguous. Trimming left V 6 bases short and J 1 base short, with 9 bases between. The CDR3 has 13 amino acids. Germline CDR1 is MNHEY and CDR2 is SVGAGI. CDR3 coding DNA: TGTGCCAGCAGGCCGGGAGGGAACACTGAAGCTTTCTTT. This codes for CASRPGGNTEAFF.

The V gene is TRBV19, the J gene TRBJ2-2; perhaps D is TRBD1 or TRBD2 (5 bases each). The CDR3 is 16 residues long. Trimming cost V 5 bases and J 0 bases, with 13 bases left between them. Germline V CDR1 and CDR2: LNHDA, SQIVND (reference sequence). This CDR3 reads CASSLQGPSNTGELFF. The DNA for the CDR3 is TGTGCCAGTAGTCTCCAGGGACCTTCGAACACCGGGGAGCTGTTTTTT.

As for this clone: In the same sample, other DNA sequences code for this CDR3. Here the CDR3 DNA reads TGTGCCAGTAGTATAAGAGATAGCAATCAGCCCCAGCATTTT. This translates into CASSIRDSNQPQHF. The chain is built from TRBV19 and TRBJ1-5; D is unclear. The V and J ends lost 2 bases and 0 bases respectively, with 5 bases between them. The CDR3 has 14 amino acids. CDR1 LNHDA and CDR2 SQIVND come from the germline V gene (reference sequence).

The chain uses TRBV6-5 and TRBJ1-1; 8 bases fit TRBD1. CDR1 MNHEY and CDR2 SVGAGI come from the germline V gene. The CDR3 runs to 16 residues. Trimming cost V 0 bases and J 3 bases; bases outside gene matches: 6. CDR3 protein: CASSYSSGGVDTEAFF. DNA for the CDR3: TGTGCCAGCAGTTACTCGTCAGGGGGCGTAGACACTGAAGCTTTCTTT.

The chain is built from TRBV7-2 and TRBJ2-5, with TRBD1 matching 7 bases. Trimming cost V 2 bases and J 7 bases; bases outside gene matches: 16. The CDR3 runs 17 residues. Looked up from germline, CDR1 is SGHTA and CDR2 is FQGNSA. CDR3: CASSLLTPGTVPTTQYF. In DNA form, the CDR3 reads TGTGCCAGCAGCTTATTAACCCCCGGGACAGTACCCACGACCCAGTACTTC.

The rearrangement joins TRBV7-9 to TRBJ1-2, with TRBD1 as a possible D gene (6 bases). Between the trimmed V and J ends, which lost 5 bases and 7 bases, there was a span of 20 bases. This CDR3 spans 15 amino acids. Germline lookup yields CDR1 SEHNR and CDR2 FQNEAQ (reference sequence). Written as DNA, the CDR3 is TGTGCCAGCAGCGATCGACAGGAGGCTTTTGGTGGCTACACCTTC. Its translation is CASSDRQEAFGGYTF.